The next 20 T cell receptor beta chains were all read from a single sample in a study of human T cells and chemical hapten exposure. The study used a library that attached unique molecular identifiers to individual cDNA molecules. Each CDR3 protein gets one entry after TCRdb re-called the reads with MiXCR. The data contain roughly 120,000 distinct CDR3 sequences, approximately 9% of them singletons. The authors extracted total RNA from unfractionated whole blood. Sequenced sample: whole blood. Receptor source: a human donor in good health. Some clones in this sample may be carry-over from other donors' samples.

This clonotype occurred a few times. This CDR3 fails to terminate in the conserved phenylalanine or tryptophan, so it likely reflects a read error. The DNA is left out, because the CDR3 cannot be placed on it with certainty; the CDR3 is given as TCRdb lists it. The chain combines TRBV7-9 with TRBJ1-1; the table gives TRBD1 as D, unverified against the DNA. Per germline, CDR1 SEHNR and CDR2 FQNEAQ (reference sequence). The CDR3 length equals 14 residues, ends included. The CDR3 protein is CASSLGGIGTPPRY.

The chain couples TRBV4-1 to TRBJ2-1, with a tentative D call TRBD1 (6 bases). The CDR3 has 12 residues. From germline, CDR1 is MGHRA and CDR2 YSYEKL. V shed 4 bases and J shed 10 bases, with 11 bases lying between them. CDR3 residues: CASSLKGTEQFF. CDR3 nucleotide sequence: TGCGCCAGCAGCCTCAAGGGGACAGAGCAGTTCTTC.

This clonotype was seen ten or more times. This chain joins TRBV7-9 and TRBJ1-2; no clear D. The CDR3 totals 17 residues. V gave up 6 bases and J gave up 1 base, with 21 bases separating them. The germline V gene has CDR1 SEHNR and CDR2 FQNEAQ (reference sequence). The CDR3 bases are TGTGCCAGCAGTTCCGTCAACCTACCACCCTATAACTATGGCTACACCTTC. This codes for CASSSVNLPPYNYGYTF.

This chain connects TRBV7-9 to TRBJ2-5; 7 nucleotides line up with TRBD1. This CDR3 has 15 residues. V shed 4 bases and J 2 bases; nucleotides not matched to a gene: 7. The V gene's germline CDR1 is SEHNR and CDR2 FQNEAQ (reference sequence). The CDR3 reads CASSSPPTGQETQYF. CDR3 sequence (DNA): TGTGCCAGCAGCTCTCCCCCGACAGGGCAAGAGACCCAGTACTTC.

There are many counts of this clonotype. This chain uses TRBV7-9 with TRBJ1-1; 8 bases are a match to TRBD1. Trimming took 5 bases from V and 7 from J; bases not matched to a gene: 6. CDR1 is SEHNR, CDR2 FQNEAQ, per germline (reference sequence). The CDR3 is 13 residues long. CDR3 in amino acids: CASSPRTGIEAFF. The CDR3 nucleotides are TGTGCCAGCAGCCCCCGGACAGGGATTGAAGCTTTCTTT.

The gene calls are TRBV12-5 and TRBJ2-5; D may be TRBD2 (6 bases). Trimming cost V 6 bases and J 0 bases, with 20 bases left between them. The length of the CDR3 is 17 residues. The germline V gene encodes CDR1 LGHNT and CDR2 FRNRAP. The CDR3 nucleotides read TGTGCTAGTGGCCTGGTCCGGGACTGGGGTTACCAAGAGACCCAGTACTTC. The encoded protein is CASGLVRDWGYQETQYF.

There are many counts of this clonotype. The rearrangement links TRBV11-2 to TRBJ2-6; the D is unclear. The CDR3 spans 15 residues. V lost 4 bases and J 1 base, leaving 8 bases between the germline ends. Germline CDR1 and CDR2: SGHAT and FQNNGV. The DNA of the CDR3 is TGTGCCAGCAGCTCGAGTCCTTCTGGGGCCAACGTCCTGACTTTC. It translates to CASSSSPSGANVLTF.

In its sample, this clonotype was seen many times. The chain couples TRBV18 to TRBJ2-3; TRBD1 aligns across 7 bases. Germline V gene data show CDR1 as KGHSH and CDR2 as LQKENI. V shed 6 bases and J 4 bases; nucleotides not matched to a gene: 16. The CDR3 sequence is 17 residues long. In DNA form, the CDR3 reads TGTGCCAGCTCCCCCAGACCACAGGGGTTAAGCCCAGATACGCAGTATTTT. This gives the protein CASSPRPQGLSPDTQYF.

The table lists this clonotype with a few counts. The chain is built from TRBV10-3 and TRBJ1-3; tentatively, D is TRBD1 (6 bases). Trimming left V 4 bases short and J 2 bases short, with 15 bases between. This CDR3 is 16 amino acids long. Germline CDR1 and CDR2: ENHRY and SYGVKD. CDR3 in DNA: TGTGCCATCAGTGGCAACAGGGTTGAGGCTGGAAACACCATATATTTT. The encoded protein is CAISGNRVEAGNTIYF.

Only a few counts were recorded for this clonotype. The chain has TRBV6-2 or TRBV6-3 and TRBJ2-7; 7 bases agree with TRBD1. The CDR3 totals 14 residues. Unmatched junction bases numbered 6, after V lost 5 bases and J lost 2 bases. Germline V gene data show CDR1 as MNHEY and CDR2 as SVGEGT. The CDR3 loop is CASSPWDSAYEQYF. The CDR3 region has the DNA TGTGCCAGCAGTCCCTGGGACAGCGCCTACGAGCAGTACTTC.

The genes are TRBV12-3 or TRBV12-4 and TRBJ2-1, with D possibly being TRBD1 (6 bases). The CDR3 covers 15 residues. Between the trimmed V and J ends, which lost 3 bases and 0 bases, there was a span of 9 bases. DNA of the CDR3: TGTGCCAGCAGTTTTGGACAGAGCTCCTACAATGAGCAGTTCTTC. The encoded protein is CASSFGQSSYNEQFF.

V gene TRBV4-1 combines with J gene TRBJ1-6, with no clear D. In germline, CDR1 is MGHRA, CDR2 YSYEKL. V lost 0 bases to trimming and J lost 7 bases, with 13 bases between them. The CDR3 is 16 amino acids. In DNA form, the CDR3 reads TGCGCCAGCAGCCAAGATGGACCGGGCTCCAATTCACCCCTCCACTTT. Its translation: CASSQDGPGSNSPLHF.

This clonotype was observed many times. V and J are TRBV20-1 and TRBJ1-1, with D unresolved. Per the germline V gene, CDR1 is DFQATT and CDR2 is SNEGSKA (reference sequence). V gave up 2 bases and J gave up 0 bases, with 7 bases separating them. This CDR3 has 13 residues. The CDR3 loop is CSARIALNTEAFF. CDR3 coding DNA: TGCAGTGCTAGAATAGCCCTGAACACTGAAGCTTTCTTT.

This clonotype was seen a handful of times. The chain combines TRBV20-1 with TRBJ1-5; TRBD1 is a possible D gene (5 bases). Trimming stripped 6 bases from V and 4 bases from J, with 13 bases between. CDR3 length equals 13 residues. Looked up from germline, CDR1 is DFQATT and CDR2 is SNEGSKA (reference sequence). The chain's CDR3 is CSANQGTNQPQHF. The CDR3 DNA reads as TGCAGTGCAAATCAGGGAACTAATCAGCCCCAGCATTTT.

This clonotype came up a few times. The chain recombines TRBV7-9 with TRBJ1-5, with D maybe TRBD1 (5 bases). Deletions cut 5 bases from V and 7 bases from J, with 15 bases between. The CDR3 covers 14 residues. CDR1 and CDR2 from the germline V gene are SEHNR and FQNEAQ (reference sequence). The CDR3 nucleotides are TGTGCCAGCAGCGGTGCCATGGGGCGGCAGCCCCAGCATTTT. It codes for CASSGAMGRQPQHF.

This clonotype was seen a few times. This sequence joins TRBV19 and TRBJ1-3; 9 bases map to TRBD1. V trimming: 6 bases; J trimming: 3 bases; junction bases outside the gene matches: 6. This CDR3 contains 15 residues. CDR1 and CDR2 (germline): LNHDA, SQIVND (reference sequence). The CDR3 DNA reads as TGTGCCAGTAGCCCCGGGACAGGGTTTGGAAACACCATATATTTT. This encodes CASSPGTGFGNTIYF.

This clonotype was counted only a few times. The CDR3 is CASSLEDRAEQYF. CDR3 nucleotide sequence: TGTGCCAGCAGCTTGGAAGACAGGGCCGAGCAGTACTTC. The chain joins TRBV5-6 to TRBJ2-7, with 7 bases matching TRBD1. This CDR3 contains 13 residues. J was trimmed by 6 bases and V by 0 bases; bases with no gene match: 3. The V gene's germline CDR1 is SGHDT and CDR2 YYEEEE.

The gene calls are TRBV7-2 and TRBJ1-5, with a possible D match to TRBD1 (6 bases). CDR1 and CDR2 from the germline V gene are SGHTA and FQGNSA. V was pared by 10 bases and J by 4 bases, with 11 bases between. The CDR3 has 12 amino acids. This chain's CDR3 is CATSDRNQPQHF. The CDR3 bases are TGTGCCACCTCCGACAGGAATCAGCCCCAGCATTTT.

This sequence joins TRBV19 and TRBJ1-6, with no clear D. V was clipped by 7 bases and J by 0 bases, with 10 bases between them. There are 15 residues in the CDR3. The germline V gene has CDR1 LNHDA and CDR2 SQIVND (reference sequence). CDR3 protein: CASNDRSSYNSPLHF. The CDR3 bases are TGTGCCAGTAATGACCGGAGCTCCTATAATTCACCCCTCCACTTT.

This clonotype was seen at least ten times. The rearrangement links TRBV20-1 to TRBJ2-5; 11 bases agree with TRBD1. The germline gives CDR1 DFQATT, CDR2 SNEGSKA (reference sequence). This CDR3 spans 14 amino acids. Unmatched junction bases numbered 5, after V lost 4 bases and J lost 4 bases. The CDR3 is CSATGGTGGETQYF. The CDR3 region has the DNA TGCAGTGCTACCGGAGGGACAGGGGGAGAGACCCAGTACTTC.